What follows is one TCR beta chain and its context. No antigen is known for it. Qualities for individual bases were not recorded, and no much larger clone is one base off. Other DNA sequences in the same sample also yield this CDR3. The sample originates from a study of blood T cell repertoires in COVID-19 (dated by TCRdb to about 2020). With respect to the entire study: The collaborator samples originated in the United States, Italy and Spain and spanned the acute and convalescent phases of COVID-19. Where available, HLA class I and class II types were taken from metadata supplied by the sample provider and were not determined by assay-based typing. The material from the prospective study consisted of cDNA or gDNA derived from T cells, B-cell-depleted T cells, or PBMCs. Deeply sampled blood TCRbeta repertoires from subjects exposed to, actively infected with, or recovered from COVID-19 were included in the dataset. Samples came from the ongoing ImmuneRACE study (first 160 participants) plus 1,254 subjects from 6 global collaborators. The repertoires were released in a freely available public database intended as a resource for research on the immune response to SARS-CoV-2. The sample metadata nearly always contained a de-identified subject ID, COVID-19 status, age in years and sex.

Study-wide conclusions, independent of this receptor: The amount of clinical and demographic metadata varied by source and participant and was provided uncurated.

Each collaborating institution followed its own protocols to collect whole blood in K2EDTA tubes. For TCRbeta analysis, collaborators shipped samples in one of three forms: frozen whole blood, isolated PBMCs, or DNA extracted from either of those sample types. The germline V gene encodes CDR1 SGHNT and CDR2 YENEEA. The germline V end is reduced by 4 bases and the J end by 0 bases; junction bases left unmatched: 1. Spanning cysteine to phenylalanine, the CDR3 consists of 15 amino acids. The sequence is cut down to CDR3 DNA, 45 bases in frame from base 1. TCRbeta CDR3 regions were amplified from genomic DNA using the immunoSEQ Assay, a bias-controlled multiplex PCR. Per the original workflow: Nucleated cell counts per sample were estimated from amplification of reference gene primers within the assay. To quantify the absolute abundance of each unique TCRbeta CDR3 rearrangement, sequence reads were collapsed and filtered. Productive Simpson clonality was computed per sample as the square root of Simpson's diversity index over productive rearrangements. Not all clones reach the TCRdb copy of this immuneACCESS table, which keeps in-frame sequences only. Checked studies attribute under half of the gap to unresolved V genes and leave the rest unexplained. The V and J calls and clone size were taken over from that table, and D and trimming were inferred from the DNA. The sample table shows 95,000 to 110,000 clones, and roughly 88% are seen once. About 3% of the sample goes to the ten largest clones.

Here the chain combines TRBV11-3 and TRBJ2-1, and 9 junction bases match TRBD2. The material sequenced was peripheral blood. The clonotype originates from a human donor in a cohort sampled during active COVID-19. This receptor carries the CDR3 CASSSGLASYNEQFF. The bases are TGTGCCAGCAGCTCGGGACTAGCCTCCTACAATGAGCAGTTCTTC. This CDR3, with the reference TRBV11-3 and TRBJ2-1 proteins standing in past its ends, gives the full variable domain EAGVVQSPRYKIIEKKQPVAFWCNPISGHNTLYWYLQNLGQGPELLIRYENEEAVDDSQLPKDRFSAERLKGVDSTLKIQPAELGDSAVYLCASSSGLASYNEQFFGPGTRLTVL.